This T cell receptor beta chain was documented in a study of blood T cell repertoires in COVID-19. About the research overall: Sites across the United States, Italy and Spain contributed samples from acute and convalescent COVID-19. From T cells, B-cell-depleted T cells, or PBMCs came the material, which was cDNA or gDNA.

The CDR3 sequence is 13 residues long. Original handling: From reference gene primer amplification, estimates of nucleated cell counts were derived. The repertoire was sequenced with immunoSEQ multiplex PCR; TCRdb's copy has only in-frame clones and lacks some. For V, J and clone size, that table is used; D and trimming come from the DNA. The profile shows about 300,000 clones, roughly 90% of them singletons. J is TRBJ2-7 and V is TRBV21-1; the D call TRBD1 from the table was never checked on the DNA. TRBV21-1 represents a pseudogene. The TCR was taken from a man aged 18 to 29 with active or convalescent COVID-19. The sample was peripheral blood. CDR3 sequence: CASSLQVSYVQYF. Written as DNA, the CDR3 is TGTGCCAGCAGTTTGCAGGTTTCCTACGTGCAGTACTTC.